This TCR beta chain was sequenced for a study of early stage breast cancer tumors. The method was immunoSEQ multiplex PCR; TCRdb's version includes in-frame clones alone and lacks a portion of them. The table records 45,000 to 60,000 clones, just over 90% of them present only once. The TCR sequence derives from a person aged 70 to 85 with breast cancer. Source material: blood.

CDR3 sequence reads: CASSLMTGGFYNEQFF. The CDR3, as DNA: TGCGCCAGCAGCTTGATGACAGGTGGGTTCTACAATGAGCAGTTCTTC. The V call is TRBV5-1, the J call TRBJ2-1; TRBD1 is a possible D gene (6 bases). The CDR3 runs 16 residues. The germline V gene has CDR1 SGHRS and CDR2 YFSETQ. Trimming removed 1 base from V and 3 bases from J, with 14 bases in between. Full variable domain (remainder filled in from reference TRBV5-1 and TRBJ2-1): KAGVTQTPRYLIKTRGQQVTLSCSPISGHRSVSWYQQTPGQGLQFLFEYFSETQRNKGNFPGRFSGRQFSNSRSEMNVSTLELGDSALYLCASSLMTGGFYNEQFFGPGTRLTVL.